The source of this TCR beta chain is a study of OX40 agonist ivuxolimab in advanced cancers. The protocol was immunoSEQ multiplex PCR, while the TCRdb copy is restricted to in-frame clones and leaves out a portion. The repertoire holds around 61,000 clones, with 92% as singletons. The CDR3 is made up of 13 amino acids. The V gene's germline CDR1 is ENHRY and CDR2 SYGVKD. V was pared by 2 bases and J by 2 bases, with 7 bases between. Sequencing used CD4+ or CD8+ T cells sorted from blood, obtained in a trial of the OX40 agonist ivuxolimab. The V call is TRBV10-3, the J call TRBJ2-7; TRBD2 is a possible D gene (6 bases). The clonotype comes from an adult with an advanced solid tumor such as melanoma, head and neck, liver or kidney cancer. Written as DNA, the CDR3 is TGTGCCATCAGTGAGGGACTAACCTACGAGCAGTACGTC. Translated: CAISEGLTYEQYV.